The 26 T cell receptor beta chains below all came from one sample that was sequenced in a study of OX40 agonist ivuxolimab in advanced cancers. Library preparation used the immunoSEQ multiplex PCR assay. TCRdb holds this immuneACCESS table with in-frame rearrangements only. Some clones are missing; in checked studies, unresolved V genes explain under half, and the rest has no known cause. The sample table contains approximately 69,000 clones; only one count was recorded for around 90% of them. Together, the top ten hold 2.5% to 3% of the sample. The source material was CD4+ or CD8+ T cells sorted from blood, sampled in a trial of the OX40 agonist ivuxolimab. Receptors were obtained from an adult with an advanced solid tumor such as melanoma, head and neck, liver or kidney cancer.

This chain links TRBV28 with TRBJ1-1, with 7 bases lining up with TRBD1. After removal of 9 bases from V and 1 base from J, the junction contained 11 bases not matched to a gene. The CDR3 totals 15 residues. CDR1 and CDR2 (germline): MDHEN, SYDVKM. The CDR3 bases are TGTGCCAGTAAGCCCGGGACAGCCGCGAACACTGAAGCTTTCTTT. Amino acid sequence: CASKPGTAANTEAFF.

There are a few counts of this clone. This chain's CDR3 is CASRKQGRNTGELFF. The CDR3 nucleotides read TGTGCCAGCAGAAAACAGGGCCGGAACACCGGGGAGCTGTTTTTT. The V gene is TRBV6-5, the J gene TRBJ2-2; perhaps TRBD1 as D (6 bases). The CDR3 loop spans 15 amino acids. V gave up 6 bases and J gave up 1 base, with 12 bases separating them. CDR1 is MNHEY and CDR2 is SVGAGI in the germline V gene.

The genes are TRBV7-9 and TRBJ2-3, with D unresolved. Trimming took off 5 bases at V and 2 bases at J, with 14 bases between the two ends. The CDR3 runs to 15 residues. Germline V gene data show CDR1 as SEHNR and CDR2 as FQNEAQ (reference sequence). For the CDR3, the DNA is TGTGCCAGCAGCCAAGACACCACTTCCACAGATACGCAGTATTTT. Translation gives CASSQDTTSTDTQYF.

This chain joins TRBV30 and TRBJ2-1, with 9 positions matching TRBD1. Germline trimming cut 3 bases from V and 8 bases from J; bases unmatched to any gene: 8. Germline lookup yields CDR1 GTSNPN and CDR2 SVGIG (reference sequence). The CDR3 is 14 residues long. As DNA, the CDR3 is TGTGCCTGGAGCCCCGGGACAGGGAGGGATGAGCAGTTCTTC. It translates to CAWSPGTGRDEQFF.

Only one count was recorded for this clone. The rearrangement links TRBV6-1 to TRBJ2-5; tentative D call: TRBD2 (6 bases). The end of the DNA aligns better with TRBJ2-7, so the J call may be wrong. The germline V gene encodes CDR1 MNHNS and CDR2 SASEGT. This CDR3 contains 13 residues. DNA for the CDR3: TGTGCCCTCCGTCTGGCGGGGCCGTACGAGCAGTACTTC. This gives the protein CALRLAGPYEQYF.

This clone was detected only a few times. The V gene is TRBV2, the J gene TRBJ1-2; D is perhaps TRBD1 (5 bases). The CDR3 is 13 residues long. V was cut by 8 bases and J by 8 bases, with 18 bases left in between. Germline V CDR1 and CDR2: SNHLY, FYNNEI. The CDR3 sequence is CASEGQGLDGYTF. The CDR3 nucleotides are TGTGCCAGCGAGGGGCAGGGACTTGACGGCTACACCTTC.

The chain joins TRBV10-3 to TRBJ1-4; weak D call: TRBD1 (6 bases). V lost 0 bases and J lost 8, with 10 bases in between. The CDR3 has 14 residues. Germline V gene sequence: CDR1 ENHRY, CDR2 SYGVKD. CDR3: CAISESGGLEKLFF. As DNA, the CDR3 is TGTGCCATCAGTGAGTCAGGGGGTCTCGAAAAACTGTTTTTT.

The chain is built from TRBV18 and TRBJ1-1; 7 nucleotides align to TRBD1. Germline assignment: CDR1 KGHSH and CDR2 LQKENI. The V gene end was trimmed by 2 bases and the J gene end by 7 bases; junction bases not matched to a gene: 13. The CDR3 is 16 amino acids. CDR3 sequence (DNA): TGTGCCAGCTCACCAGCCCGGGCAGGGGGGAGGGATGAAGCTTTCTTT. Protein sequence: CASSPARAGGRDEAFF.

To note about this clone: A read error may account for a junction end that differs from germline. The chain employs TRBV6-6 and TRBJ2-7; D unresolved. The germline V gene has CDR1 MNHNY and CDR2 SVGAGI (reference sequence). This CDR3 has 14 amino acids. The chain's CDR3 is CASSYDAYSPWTPF. CDR3 nucleotide sequence: TGTGCCAGCAGTTACGACGCTTACTCGCCCTGGACCCCTTTC.

In its sample, this clone was seen a few times. J is TRBJ1-1 and V is TRBV11-3; tentative D call: TRBD1 (6 bases). The CDR3 is made up of 12 amino acids. V gave up 5 bases and J gave up 9 bases, with 13 bases separating them. Germline assignment: CDR1 SGHNT and CDR2 YENEEA. In nucleotides, the CDR3 is TGTGCCAGCAGCCCAGAGGGGGGGCAAGCTTTCTTT. It encodes CASSPEGGQAFF.

The chain combines TRBV5-4 with TRBJ2-1; 8 bases line up with TRBD1. The CDR3 consists of 16 residues. V lost 0 bases, J lost 8 bases, and 10 bases stayed unmatched. Germline CDR1 is SGHNT and CDR2 is YYREEE (reference sequence). The CDR3 nucleotides read TGTGCCAGCAGCTTGGCCTCAGGGGGCAAAGTGGATGAGCAGTTCTTC. It translates to CASSLASGGKVDEQFF. Filled out from reference TRBV5-4 and TRBJ2-1, the complete variable domain reads ETGVTQSPTHLIKTRGQQVTLRCSSQSGHNTVSWYQQALGQGPQFIFQYYREEENGRGNFPPRFSGLQFPNYSSELNVNALELDDSALYLCASSLASGGKVDEQFFGPGTRLTVL.

The chain uses TRBV19 and TRBJ2-5; D is unresolved. The V end lost 1 base, the J end lost 1 base, and 7 bases lay between the germline ends. From germline, CDR1 is LNHDA and CDR2 SQIVND (reference sequence). This CDR3 has 14 amino acids. DNA of the CDR3: TGTGCCAGTAGTATAGGAGCAAGCCAAGAGACCCAGTACTTC. Protein sequence: CASSIGASQETQYF. The full variable domain, with the rest looked up from reference TRBV19 and TRBJ2-5, is DGGITQSPKYLFRKEGQNVTLSCEQNLNHDAMYWYRQDPGQGLRLIYYSQIVNDFQKGDIAEGYSVSREKKESFPLTVTSAQKNPTAFYLCASSIGASQETQYFGPGTRLLVL.

V usage is TRBV11-2 and J usage is TRBJ1-1; D is unresolved. CDR1 is SGHAT and CDR2 is FQNNGV in the germline V gene. The CDR3 covers 13 residues. V lost 6 bases, J lost 1 base, and 9 bases lay in between. In DNA form, the CDR3 reads TGTGCCAGCAGTTCGGGAAGGAACACTGAAGCTTTCTTT. Its protein product is CASSSGRNTEAFF.

The chain carries TRBV7-6 and TRBJ1-3; D might be TRBD1 (5 bases). Germline CDR1 is SGHVS and CDR2 is FNYEAQ. The V end was cut by 5 bases, the J end by 1 base, with 9 bases between. The CDR3 is made up of 14 amino acids. CDR3 protein: CASSPGQSGNTIYF. The CDR3 DNA is TGTGCCAGCAGCCCAGGGCAGTCTGGAAACACCATATATTTT.

This chain connects TRBV6-5 to TRBJ1-2; maybe TRBD1 (5 bases). The CDR3 consists of 12 residues. Germline V gene lookup returns CDR1 MNHEY and CDR2 SVGAGI. V shed 5 bases and J shed 6 bases, with 10 bases lying between them. CDR3 sequence (DNA): TGTGCCAGCAGTAACACAGGAGATGGCTACACCTTC. Translation: CASSNTGDGYTF.

CDR3 amino acids: CASSYNREGYGYTF. The CDR3 nucleotides are TGTGCCAGCAGTTACAACAGGGAGGGCTATGGCTACACCTTC. This rearrangement joins TRBV6-6 to TRBJ1-2, with D tentatively TRBD1 (6 bases). Germline lookup yields CDR1 MNHNY and CDR2 SVGAGI (reference sequence). Trimming stripped 2 bases from V and 4 bases from J, with 11 bases between. This CDR3 is built from 14 residues.

This clone is a singleton in its sample. V usage is TRBV7-6 and J usage is TRBJ2-2, with D perhaps TRBD2 (6 bases). Germline CDR1 reads SGHVS; CDR2 reads FNYEAQ. The V end was cut by 5 bases, the J end by 4 bases, with 11 bases between. The length of the CDR3 is 14 residues. This chain's CDR3 is CASSPNGGTGELFF. The CDR3 nucleotides read TGTGCCAGCAGCCCCAACGGGGGCACCGGGGAGCTGTTTTTT.

This clone was found once. CDR3: CASSIEGGRAPREQYF. The CDR3 region has the DNA TGTGCCAGTAGTATAGAGGGCGGGAGGGCCCCCCGGGAGCAGTACTTC. The V and J genes are TRBV19 and TRBJ2-7, with 9 bases identical to TRBD2. The germline V gene has CDR1 LNHDA and CDR2 SQIVND (reference sequence). The CDR3 consists of 16 residues. Losses at the gene ends were 0 bases for V and 7 bases for J; bases not matched to a gene: 10. Together with reference TRBV19 and TRBJ2-7, the CDR3 gives the full variable domain: DGGITQSPKYLFRKEGQNVTLSCEQNLNHDAMYWYRQDPGQGLRLIYYSQIVNDFQKGDIAEGYSVSREKKESFPLTVTSAQKNPTAFYLCASSIEGGRAPREQYFGPGTRLTVT.

This chain joins TRBV30 and TRBJ1-1; tentative D call: TRBD1 (6 bases). Germline CDR1 GTSNPN, CDR2 SVGIG (reference sequence). This CDR3 has 15 residues. Deletions cut 1 base from V and 1 base from J, with 13 bases between. The CDR3 nucleotides read TGTGCCTGGAGTGCGGGACACGGGGGGAACACTGAAGCTTTCTTT. Translation gives CAWSAGHGGNTEAFF.

This clone was observed a handful of times. V is TRBV11-3 and J is TRBJ2-7, with 8 nucleotides matching TRBD1. The CDR3 consists of 14 residues. With V trimmed by 9 bases and J by 2 bases, 9 bases remained unmatched. Germline-derived CDR1 and CDR2 are SGHNT and YENEEA. DNA for the CDR3: TGTGCCAGACCGTCGGACAGGGATGCCTACGAGCAGTACTTC. It codes for CARPSDRDAYEQYF.

In DNA, the CDR3 is TGTGCTAGTGGTTTGGTACGGGGGAACACTACCTTCGGCTACACCTTC. Residues: CASGLVRGNTTFGYTF. The chain employs TRBV12-5 and TRBJ1-2, with a tentative D call TRBD1 (5 bases). Trimming cost V 0 bases and J 8 bases, with 19 bases left between them. Germline CDR1 and CDR2: LGHNT and FRNRAP. This CDR3 has 16 residues.

This sequence joins TRBV30 and TRBJ1-1, with 9 bases identical to TRBD1. The J segment lost 10 bases and the V segment lost 5 bases, leaving 20 bases of the junction unmatched. Per the germline V gene, CDR1 is GTSNPN and CDR2 is SVGIG (reference sequence). This CDR3 spans 16 amino acids. This chain's CDR3 is CAWHRDRATGGRRAFF. The CDR3 bases are TGTGCCTGGCACCGGGACAGGGCCACGGGGGGAAGGAGAGCTTTCTTT.

This clone was seen more than once but under ten times. The chain uses TRBV2 and TRBJ1-2; 9 bases are shared with TRBD1. Germline CDR1 SNHLY, CDR2 FYNNEI. This CDR3 has 14 amino acids. The V and J ends lost 2 bases and 7 bases, in that order; junction bases with no gene match: 5. CDR3 protein: CASSELGQGFGYTF. The CDR3 bases are TGTGCCAGCAGTGAATTGGGACAGGGTTTTGGCTACACCTTC.

This clone was counted between two and nine times. This rearrangement joins TRBV5-4 to TRBJ1-5; tentative D call: TRBD1 (5 bases). The CDR3 contains 13 residues. V dropped 4 bases and J dropped 2 bases, with 7 bases sitting between them. The V gene's germline CDR1 is SGHNT and CDR2 YYREEE (reference sequence). In DNA, the CDR3 is TGTGCCAGCAGCAGGGGAGGCAATCAGCCCCAGCATTTT. Encoded protein: CASSRGGNQPQHF.

In this sample, this clone turned up once. The rearrangement links TRBV19 to TRBJ2-4, with D tentatively TRBD2 (6 bases). CDR1 is LNHDA and CDR2 is SQIVND in the germline V gene (reference sequence). The CDR3 covers 19 residues. Trimming took off 5 bases at V and 2 bases at J, with 25 bases between the two ends. The chain's CDR3 is CASSPSRPGDLLSKNIQYF. The CDR3 coding sequence is TGTGCCAGTAGTCCCTCTCGGCCGGGGGACTTACTTTCCAAAAACATTCAGTACTTC.

The V call is TRBV19, the J call TRBJ1-5; tentative D call: TRBD1 (5 bases). Germline CDR1 is LNHDA and CDR2 is SQIVND (reference sequence). V shed 7 bases and J shed 8 bases, with 24 bases lying between them. The CDR3 runs to 16 residues. Written as DNA, the CDR3 is TGTGCCAGTATTGAGAGGTGCAGGGTTGATTTGAAGCCCCAGCATTTT. Its translation is CASIERCRVDLKPQHF. Supplemented by reference TRBV19 and TRBJ1-5, the full variable domain reads DGGITQSPKYLFRKEGQNVTLSCEQNLNHDAMYWYRQDPGQGLRLIYYSQIVNDFQKGDIAEGYSVSREKKESFPLTVTSAQKNPTAFYLCASIERCRVDLKPQHFGDGTRLSIL.